The clone carrying this T cell receptor beta chain was seen more than once but under ten times. From the RT-PCR reads, TCRdb called clonotypes with MiXCR, one entry per CDR3 protein. The sample has hundreds of thousands of distinct CDR3 sequences, over 12% seen once. The germline CDR1 and CDR2 sequences are DFQATT and SNEGSKA (reference sequence). This CDR3 is 11 amino acids long. The junction had 2 bases not matched to a gene; V was cut back by 0 bases and J by 16 bases. Specimen: memory CD4+ T cells from blood. The receptor comes from a female donor in good health, serving as a healthy control. This sequence joins TRBV20-1 and TRBJ2-2, with 10 bases matching TRBD2. CDR3 DNA: TGCAGTGCTAGAGAAGCGGGAGGGCAGTTTTTT. Protein product: CSAREAGGQFF.